The entry that follows covers one T cell receptor beta chain sequence. Antigen unknown. Relative to the germline gene, one junction end is altered; a read error may explain this. The CDR3 spans 16 residues. PBMCs stemmed from about 9.7 ml fresh peripheral blood. Using RNA transcripts as the source, TCR beta CDR3 regions were amplified. The primer set for the first-round RT-PCR of the TCR CDR3 was HTBI. TCRdb recomputed calls from the multiplex PCR reads with MiXCR, one row per CDR3 protein. The repertoire holds some 690,000 distinct CDR3 sequences, with 15% to 20% as singletons. These data originate in a study of T cells in Graves' hyperthyroidism and ophthalmopathy. Study-wide background: The blood sample was taken at first diagnosis, before treatment began. Study-level results: Ophthalmopathy, as predicted by the model, came a median around 6.7 months after the prediction.

The specimen was blood. The sequence was collected from a man over 45 with Graves' hyperthyroidism. The chain links TRBV12-3 or TRBV12-4 to TRBJ2-7; 7 bases match TRBD2. In DNA, the CDR3 is TGTGCCAGCAATTTAGCACGGAGGGCGGGAGCGTACGAGCAGTACTTC. Its translation is CASNLARRAGAYEQYF.